The rows below give T cell receptor beta chains drawn from one sample of a study of T cells in localized non-small cell lung cancer. Profiling relied on immunoSEQ multiplex PCR, and the TCRdb table lists in-frame clones only, not all of them. Found here are 23,000 or so clones, more than 85% of them singletons; the top ten hold 2.5% to 3%. The source was peripheral blood, collected before any cancer treatment. Every receptor here comes from a woman aged 35 to 70 with stage I lung adenocarcinoma. The CDR3 runs from the conserved cysteine through the conserved F or W. The D gene is left open where the match is weak.

>TRBV23-1|TRBD1|TRBJ2-7
TGCGCCAGCAGCCGAATCCCTACAGGGGGAGAGCAGTACTTC
CASSRIPTGGEQYF
>TRBV2|-|TRBJ1-1
TGTGCCAGCAACAGGGTGGGGGTCTTGGGCACTGAAGCTTTCTTT
CASNRVGVLGTEAFF
>TRBV7-9|TRBD1|TRBJ1-4
TGTGCCAGCAGCCAGGGACAGAATAATGAAAAACTGTTTTTT
CASSQGQNNEKLFF
>TRBV11-2|-|TRBJ2-7
TGTGCCAGCAGCTTCCACCGGGTCCCGGGGCAGATATACGAGCAGTACTTC
CASSFHRVPGQIYEQYF
>TRBV4-1|-|TRBJ2-7
TGCGCCAGCAGCCAGGGGGTCGGCGGTTCCTACGAGCAGTACTTC
CASSQGVGGSYEQYF
>TRBV7-9|TRBD1|TRBJ1-2
TGTGCCAGCAGCTCTCCGGACAGGGGTAGGGGCTACACCTTC
CASSSPDRGRGYTF
>TRBV28|-|TRBJ1-2
TGTGCCAGCAGTTTAATCGGCAGTCAGGGGCGCTACACCTTC
CASSLIGSQGRYTF
>TRBV28|TRBD2|TRBJ2-7
TGTGCCAGCAGTTTCGGGGGGGACTCCTACGAGCAGTACTTC
CASSFGGDSYEQYF
>TRBV9|-|TRBJ2-5
TGTGCCAGCAGCGTAGGGACGTCGGGAGAGACCCAGTACTTC
CASSVGTSGETQYF
>TRBV15|-|TRBJ1-3
TGTGCCACCAGCAGAGTGGCTGGTCAGGGATGGACTGGAAACACCATATATTTT
CATSRVAGQGWTGNTIYF
>TRBV9|-|TRBJ2-5
TGTGCCAGCAGCGTAGGGGCGGGTAACCAAGAGACCCAGTACTTC
CASSVGAGNQETQYF
>TRBV7-8|TRBD2|TRBJ2-1
TGTGCCAGCAGCTCGACTGGGGGAGGGCACAATGAGCAGTTCTTC
CASSSTGGGHNEQFF
>TRBV6-1|TRBD1|TRBJ1-5
TGTGCCAGCAGTGAATCGTATGGGACAGGGCGAAATCAGCCCCAGCATTTT
CASSESYGTGRNQPQHF
>TRBV5-6|-|TRBJ2-7
TGTGCCAGCAGCTTGGCATACGAGCAGTACTTC
CASSLAYEQYF
>TRBV10-1|-|TRBJ1-5
TGCGCCAGCAGCGGGGTCGAGGGAAGCAATCAGCCCCAGCATTTT
CASSGVEGSNQPQHF
>TRBV5-6|TRBD2|TRBJ2-5
TGTGCCAGCAGCGATTTTTTCCAAGGACTAGCGGTAGGAGAGACCCAGTACTTC
CASSDFFQGLAVGETQYF